Below, 6 T cell receptor beta chains from the same sample are listed, as sequenced in a study of T-cell reconstitution after alpha-beta-depleted transplantation in children. A TCRbeta library incorporating unique molecular identifiers was prepared. MiXCR, applied by TCRdb to the PCR reads, yields one record per CDR3 protein. The sample includes approximately 430,000 distinct CDR3 sequences, 15% to 20% of them seen just once. The sequencing here drew on PBMCs, mostly from graft donor cells, taken 360 days after TCRalphabeta/CD19-depleted stem cell transplant. Every receptor here comes from a boy under two years old who had a stem cell transplant for Wiskott-Aldrich syndrome, so the T cells may come from the graft donor.

The chain couples TRBV5-1 to TRBJ2-7; D is unresolved. V was cut by 0 bases and J by 3 bases, with 10 bases left in between. The CDR3 loop spans 14 amino acids. Germline-derived CDR1 and CDR2 are SGHRS and YFSETQ. In nucleotides, the CDR3 is TGCGCCAGCAGCTTGGGGGCCGATTACTACGAGCAGTACTTC. Protein product: CASSLGADYYEQYF.

The chain is built from TRBV5-1 and TRBJ1-1; TRBD1 matches 10 bases. The CDR3 runs 13 residues. V lost 2 bases and J lost 9; bases outside the gene matches: 4. CDR1 SGHRS and CDR2 YFSETQ come from the germline V gene. The CDR3 nucleotides read TGCGCCAGCAGCTTAGAGGGACAGGGGAAAGCTTTCTTT. It encodes CASSLEGQGKAFF.

This clonotype was seen repeatedly, ten times or more. The rearrangement joins TRBV29-1 to TRBJ1-1, with D perhaps matching TRBD1 (5 bases). The CDR3 sequence is 11 residues long. V was cut by 6 bases and J by 7 bases, with 12 bases left in between. Germline CDR1 reads SQVTM; CDR2 reads ANQGSEA. DNA for the CDR3: TGCAGCGTGGGGGACCAGGTTGAAGCTTTCTTT. Translation gives CSVGDQVEAFF.

This clonotype was observed a few times. CDR3 DNA: TGTGCCAGCAGCCCCCTCGCGGGAGGGTTTAAGAGCTCCTACAATGAGCAGTTCTTC. Translating gives CASSPLAGGFKSSYNEQFF. The rearrangement uses TRBV14 and TRBJ2-1, with 9 bases identical to TRBD2. Germline V gene lookup returns CDR1 SGHDN and CDR2 FVKESK. After removal of 4 bases from V and 0 bases from J, the junction contained 13 bases not matched to a gene. The CDR3 runs 19 residues.

The CDR3 sequence: CSASPASVGYNEQFF. DNA for the CDR3: TGCAGTGCTAGCCCAGCCAGCGTGGGTTACAATGAGCAGTTCTTC. The gene calls are TRBV20-1 and TRBJ2-1; no clear D. The ends were cut back, 3 bases at V and 4 bases at J, with 16 bases in the middle. The CDR3 loop spans 15 amino acids. Germline V lookup: CDR1 DFQATT, CDR2 SNEGSKA (reference sequence).

This clonotype was recorded once. The chain employs TRBV10-3 and TRBJ2-3, with 7 bases fitting TRBD2. CDR3 size: 16 residues. Germline loops: CDR1 ENHRY, CDR2 SYGVKD. With 5 bases clipped from V and 0 bases from J, the junction kept 8 bases outside the gene matches. The CDR3 DNA sequence: TGTGCCATCAGTCGCCGGGACTACCAAAGCACAGATACGCAGTATTTT. Its translation is CAISRRDYQSTDTQYF.